This section outlines one T cell receptor (beta chain) sequence together with its context. The antigen is undetermined. These data come from a study of T cell responses to AZD1222 COVID-19 vaccine. The V and J ends lost 4 bases and 4 bases respectively, with 11 bases between them. Germline CDR1 SGHRS, CDR2 YFSETQ. The CDR3 loop spans 13 amino acids. Sequenced by immunoSEQ multiplex PCR; TCRdb stores in-frame clones only, minus some. The sample holds roughly 100,000 clones, 90% seen once. Whole-study findings and limits: Sampling captured repertoires only after the peak T cell response.

The source material was peripheral blood, sampled 28 days after the second AZD1222 dose. The origin of this receptor is an adult who received the AZD1222 COVID-19 vaccine. The chain joins TRBV5-1 to TRBJ2-5; D may be TRBD1 or TRBD2 (5 bases each). The CDR3 nucleotides read TGCGCCAGCAGCACTAGGACAACAGAGACCCAGTACTTC. Translation gives CASSTRTTETQYF.